These T cell receptor beta chains were read from a single sample in a study of CDR3 diversity in severe acne. TCRdb reprocessed the PCR reads via MiXCR and lists one record per CDR3 protein. The sample has about 98,000 distinct CDR3 sequences, around 53% seen once; the top ten hold around 12%. The sample comprised blood. The receptors here all came from a male donor with acne. CDR3s include the opening cysteine and the closing phenylalanine or tryptophan. The D gene is left open where the match is weak. Size is stated for part of the rows, as once, few or many counts, or as a class when the clone is expanded.

D gene: .; V gene: TRBV10-3; clone size: .; J gene: TRBJ1-2; CDR3 protein: CASSSMTEASYYGYTF; CDR3 DNA: TGTGCCAGCAGTTCCATGACGGAGGCTTCTTACTATGGCTACACCTTC
D gene: .; V gene: TRBV12-3/TRBV12-4; clone size: .; J gene: TRBJ1-2; CDR3 protein: CASSLSTDNYGYTF; CDR3 DNA: TGTGCCAGCAGTTTAAGCACAGATAACTATGGCTACACCTTC
D gene: .; V gene: TRBV11-2; clone size: .; J gene: TRBJ2-6; CDR3 protein: CASSLGANVLTF; CDR3 DNA: TGTGCCAGCAGCTTAGGGGCCAACGTCCTGACTTTC
D gene: .; V gene: TRBV28; clone size: .; J gene: TRBJ1-4; CDR3 protein: CASASGDEKLFF; CDR3 DNA: TGTGCCAGCGCCAGTGGGGATGAAAAACTGTTTTTT
D gene: .; V gene: TRBV24-1; clone size: .; J gene: TRBJ2-1; CDR3 protein: CATSDPLASDNEQFF; CDR3 DNA: TGTGCCACCAGTGATCCGCTAGCGAGCGACAATGAGCAGTTCTTC
D gene: .; V gene: TRBV7-9; clone size: many; J gene: TRBJ2-2; CDR3 protein: CASSLRTFGETGELFF; CDR3 DNA: TGTGCCAGCAGCTTGAGAACGTTTGGTGAAACCGGGGAGCTGTTTTTT
D gene: .; V gene: TRBV4-3; clone size: many; J gene: TRBJ1-2; CDR3 protein: CASSQDLSGSGYTF; CDR3 DNA: TGCGCCAGCAGCCAGGATCTCTCAGGGTCTGGCTACACCTTC
D gene: .; V gene: TRBV7-8; clone size: .; J gene: TRBJ2-2; CDR3 protein: CASSQDSPGTLPGELFF; CDR3 DNA: TGTGCCAGCAGCCAAGATAGTCCCGGGACTCTCCCCGGGGAGCTGTTTTTT
D gene: TRBD2; V gene: TRBV24-1; clone size: .; J gene: TRBJ2-1; CDR3 protein: CATSDMTSGSLNEQFF; CDR3 DNA: TGTGCCACCAGTGATATGACTAGCGGGAGTCTCAATGAGCAGTTCTTC
D gene: .; V gene: TRBV30; clone size: many; J gene: TRBJ2-3; CDR3 protein: CAYDGWGTDTQYF; CDR3 DNA: TGTGCCTACGACGGATGGGGTACAGATACGCAGTATTTT
D gene: .; V gene: TRBV10-3; clone size: .; J gene: TRBJ2-7; CDR3 protein: CAISEEEGEQYF; CDR3 DNA: TGTGCCATCAGCGAGGAGGAGGGAGAGCAGTACTTC
D gene: .; V gene: TRBV6-1; clone size: .; J gene: TRBJ1-5; CDR3 protein: CASSERATNQPQHF; CDR3 DNA: TGTGCCAGCAGTGAACGGGCAACCAATCAGCCCCAGCATTTT
D gene: .; V gene: TRBV2; clone size: .; J gene: TRBJ2-3; CDR3 protein: CASSPPARTDTQYF; CDR3 DNA: TGTGCCAGCAGTCCCCCCGCCCGGACAGATACGCAGTATTTT
D gene: .; V gene: TRBV9; clone size: many; J gene: TRBJ2-3; CDR3 protein: CASSVWGSDTQYF; CDR3 DNA: TGTGCCAGCAGCGTTTGGGGTTCAGATACGCAGTATTTT
D gene: TRBD2; V gene: TRBV10-3; clone size: .; J gene: TRBJ2-7; CDR3 protein: CAIMLAGGPVYEQYF; CDR3 DNA: TGTGCCATCATGCTAGCGGGAGGGCCGGTCTACGAGCAGTACTTC
D gene: .; V gene: TRBV14; clone size: many; J gene: TRBJ2-7; CDR3 protein: CASSPGIGGGGNEQYF; CDR3 DNA: TGTGCCAGCAGCCCCGGAATCGGGGGAGGGGGGAACGAGCAGTACTTC
D gene: .; V gene: TRBV19; clone size: many; J gene: TRBJ2-7; CDR3 protein: CASSIGRADEQYF; CDR3 DNA: TGTGCCAGTAGTATAGGCAGGGCGGACGAGCAGTACTTC
D gene: TRBD1; V gene: TRBV5-1; clone size: medium-sized; J gene: TRBJ2-7; CDR3 protein: CASSSTGGAFSKQYF; CDR3 DNA: TGCGCCAGCAGCTCTACAGGGGGCGCGTTTAGTAAGCAGTACTTC
D gene: .; V gene: TRBV10-3; clone size: .; J gene: TRBJ2-7; CDR3 protein: CAISEGGPTYEQYF; CDR3 DNA: TGTGCCATCAGTGAAGGAGGGCCGACCTACGAGCAGTACTTC
D gene: .; V gene: TRBV7-2; clone size: .; J gene: TRBJ2-5; CDR3 protein: CASSLVVSVDPGTQYF; CDR3 DNA: TGTGCCAGCAGCTTAGTTGTTTCAGTCGACCCAGGGACCCAGTACTTC
D gene: .; V gene: TRBV11-2; clone size: many; J gene: TRBJ1-1; CDR3 protein: CASSLPAWGMTEAFF; CDR3 DNA: TGTGCCAGCAGTCTTCCCGCGTGGGGGATGACTGAAGCTTTCTTT
D gene: .; V gene: TRBV5-1; clone size: many; J gene: TRBJ1-5; CDR3 protein: CASSLEGYNQPQHF; CDR3 DNA: TGCGCCAGCAGCTTGGAAGGGTACAATCAGCCCCAGCATTTT